One sample yielded the 14 T cell receptor beta chains listed below, sequenced in a study of T cell clonotyping in hematopoietic cell transplantation. The time point is: recipient sample about 28 days before transplant, after cytoreduction. Assay used: immunoSEQ multiplex PCR; TCRdb lists only in-frame clones, some missing. The sample lists roughly 80,000 clones; about 96% were seen once. The material was peripheral blood mononuclear cells, obtained before stem cell transplant. The receptors shown here come from a woman between 45 and 60 years old with acute myeloid leukemia. Some clones in this sample may be carry-over from other donors' samples.

In this sample, this clone turned up once. This chain connects TRBV29-1 to TRBJ1-6; the D gene is possibly TRBD1 (5 bases). CDR1 and CDR2 (germline): SQVTM, ANQGSEA. V was shortened by 4 bases and J by 8 bases, with 12 bases between the two germline ends. The CDR3 sequence is 13 residues long. CDR3 in DNA: TGCAGCGTTGCGGAGGGGACGTATTCACCCCTCCACTTT. Protein: CSVAEGTYSPLHF.

The V gene is TRBV7-9, the J gene TRBJ1-2; D perhaps matches TRBD1 (5 bases). V lost 2 bases to trimming and J lost 2 bases, with 9 bases between them. The germline V gene has CDR1 SEHNR and CDR2 FQNEAQ (reference sequence). The CDR3 totals 14 residues. The CDR3 DNA reads as TGTGCCAGCAGCTTACAGGGAGTGAACTATGGCTACACCTTC. Encoded protein: CASSLQGVNYGYTF.

The chain couples TRBV7-6 to TRBJ2-7; D possibly corresponds to TRBD2 (6 bases). Per the germline V gene, CDR1 is SGHVS and CDR2 is FNYEAQ. The CDR3 sequence is 15 residues long. The V and J ends lost 0 bases and 2 bases respectively, with 11 bases between them. CDR3 in amino acids: CASSLAPGDAYEQYF. The CDR3 DNA sequence: TGTGCCAGCAGCTTAGCCCCGGGAGACGCCTACGAGCAGTACTTC.

J is TRBJ2-7 and V is TRBV7-2; D not certain. Germline CDR1 reads SGHTA; CDR2 reads FQGNSA. The CDR3 extends over 13 amino acids. With 1 base removed from V and 4 bases from J, the gap between germline ends came to 8 bases. CDR3 sequence reads: CASSLGPEYEQYF. The CDR3 nucleotides read TGTGCCAGCAGCTTAGGACCGGAGTACGAGCAGTACTTC.

The chain carries TRBV9 and TRBJ1-2, with D uncertain. The germline V gene encodes CDR1 SGDLS and CDR2 YYNGEE. The CDR3 consists of 12 residues. V was shortened by 0 bases and J by 8 bases, with 8 bases between the two germline ends. The CDR3 sequence: CASSVAGLGYTF. In nucleotides, the CDR3 is TGTGCCAGCAGCGTAGCTGGGCTGGGCTACACCTTC.

This chain joins TRBV6-5 and TRBJ1-1, with a weak D call TRBD1 (6 bases). Trimming shortened V by 7 bases and J by 10 bases, and 25 bases separated the two germline ends. This CDR3 region has 15 residues. Germline V gene lookup returns CDR1 MNHEY and CDR2 SVGAGI. CDR3 region: CASTPPEGGASVAFF. The CDR3, as DNA: TGTGCCAGCACCCCCCCGGAGGGGGGCGCTTCTGTAGCTTTCTTT.

The rearrangement links TRBV30 to TRBJ1-1; the D is unclear. The germline V and J ends were trimmed by 0 bases and 8 bases, with 7 bases remaining between them. Germline values: CDR1 GTSNPN, CDR2 SVGIG (reference sequence). This CDR3 comprises 11 residues. The CDR3 DNA is TGTGCCTGGAGTGTTTTAGGCGAAGCTTTCTTT. This gives the protein CAWSVLGEAFF. Based on the CDR3 plus reference TRBV30 and TRBJ1-1, the full variable domain is SQTIHQWPATLVQPVGSPLSLECTVEGTSNPNLYWYRQAAGRGLQLLFYSVGIGQISSEVPQNLSASRPQDRQFILSSKKLLLSDSGFYLCAWSVLGEAFFGQGTRLTVV.

The rearrangement links TRBV5-1 to TRBJ2-7; D gene ambiguous. Germline V lookup: CDR1 SGHRS, CDR2 YFSETQ. V lost 0 bases, J lost 3 bases, and 7 bases lay in between. The CDR3 contains 13 residues. The CDR3 loop reads CASSLGVSYEQYF. In nucleotides, the CDR3 is TGCGCCAGCAGCTTGGGGGTAAGCTACGAGCAGTACTTC.

The gene calls are TRBV7-9 and TRBJ1-2, with D maybe TRBD1 (6 bases). Trimming removed 0 bases from V and 2 bases from J, with 10 bases in between. The germline V gene encodes CDR1 SEHNR and CDR2 FQNEAQ (reference sequence). The length of the CDR3 is 15 residues. The CDR3 DNA sequence: TGTGCCAGCAGCTTAGCTCAGGGGAGAAACTATGGCTACACCTTC. Translated: CASSLAQGRNYGYTF.

V and J are TRBV5-1 and TRBJ2-2; no clear D. The germline V gene has CDR1 SGHRS and CDR2 YFSETQ. Trimming stripped 2 bases from V and 6 bases from J, with 8 bases between. This CDR3 spans 13 amino acids. The CDR3 DNA follows: TGCGCCAGCAGCTTTACTGGGCCCGGGGAGCTGTTTTTT. Translated: CASSFTGPGELFF.

The chain combines TRBV29-1 with TRBJ1-3, with 7 bases identical to TRBD1. The CDR3 has 14 amino acids. V shed 7 bases, J shed 2 bases, and the junction held 8 bases outside the gene matches. Germline-derived CDR1 and CDR2 are SQVTM and ANQGSEA. CDR3: CSAIKQGTGNTIYF. CDR3 coding DNA: TGCAGCGCTATTAAACAGGGGACTGGAAACACCATATATTTT.

The chain uses TRBV20-1 and TRBJ1-1; D gene unclear. CDR3 length: 11 amino acids. V shed 6 bases and J shed 7 bases, with 12 bases lying between them. Germline values: CDR1 DFQATT, CDR2 SNEGSKA (reference sequence). CDR3 nucleotides: TGCAGTGCCGGGGTCCCGCGTGAAGCTTTCTTT. Its protein is CSAGVPREAFF.

V gene TRBV11-3 combines with J gene TRBJ2-2; a weak D match, TRBD1 (6 bases). V was cut by 6 bases and J by 0 bases, with 11 bases left in between. The CDR3 has 15 amino acids. From germline, CDR1 is SGHNT and CDR2 YENEEA. The CDR3 DNA is TGTGCCAGCAGACCCGGGACACCGAACACCGGGGAGCTGTTTTTT. As protein: CASRPGTPNTGELFF.

The chain has TRBV5-5 and TRBJ2-3; the D gene is possibly TRBD2 (5 bases). CDR1 SGHKS and CDR2 YYEKEE come from the germline V gene (reference sequence). V was pared by 0 bases and J by 0 bases, with 5 bases between. The CDR3 consists of 14 residues. CDR3 sequence: CASSLGTSTDTQYF. The DNA for the CDR3 is TGTGCCAGCAGCTTGGGGACTAGCACAGATACGCAGTATTTT.